The rows below give T cell receptor beta chains drawn from one sample of a study of Graves' ophthalmopathy and Graves' hyperthyroidism. Each CDR3 protein is one row after TCRdb ran MiXCR on the multiplex PCR reads. The sample records about 740,000 distinct CDR3 sequences, roughly two fifths being singletons. The sample consisted of peripheral blood. The receptors were sampled from an adult man with Graves' ophthalmopathy. Each CDR3 is given with its conserved first and last residue. The D gene is left open where the match is weak. A row's size may be missing; if present it is once, few, many or a size class.

j_call clone_size v_call d_call cdr3_nt cdr3_aa
TRBJ1-2 many TRBV19 TRBD1 TGTGCCAGTAGTCTCCGGGGGACAGGCAACTATGGCTACACCTTC CASSLRGTGNYGYTF
TRBJ2-1 NA TRBV10-3 NA TGTGCCATCAGAGAGAGCTCCTACAATGAGCAGTTCTTC CAIRESSYNEQFF
TRBJ2-7 NA TRBV29-1 TRBD1 TGCAGCGCTATGGGACAGGAGTCCTACGAGCAGTACTTC CSAMGQESYEQYF
TRBJ1-1 NA TRBV15 NA TGTGCCACCAGCAGATCTGACATCACGGTCGGAGGACGGACTGAAGCTTTCTTT CATSRSDITVGGRTEAFF
TRBJ1-1 many TRBV7-3 NA TGTGCCAGCAGCTTAAACGTTATGGGCCAAGAAAACACTGAAGCTTTCTTT CASSLNVMGQENTEAFF
TRBJ1-1 many TRBV2 NA TGTGCCAGCAGTGCTTACGCGAACACTGAAGCTTTCTTT CASSAYANTEAFF
TRBJ1-2 few TRBV10-3 NA TGTGCCAGCAGTTATAGGGTGGGGACACCTGGCTACACCTTC CASSYRVGTPGYTF
TRBJ1-2 NA TRBV10-3 NA TGTGCCATCAGTGAGCATTTACAGGTCTATGGCTACACCTTC CAISEHLQVYGYTF
TRBJ1-4 NA TRBV25-1 NA TGTGCCAGCAGTGATAGTGCCGGGGGGACTAATGAAAAACTGTTTTTT CASSDSAGGTNEKLFF
TRBJ2-7 NA TRBV5-1 TRBD2 TGCGCCAGCAGCTTGGGTGGCGGGAGGGCCAAGTACGAGCAGTACTTC CASSLGGGRAKYEQYF
TRBJ2-2 few TRBV25-1 NA TGTGCCAGCAGCCAAGATACGGGGGTTGGTACCGGGGAGCTGTTTTTT CASSQDTGVGTGELFF
TRBJ2-5 many TRBV7-7 TRBD2 TGTGCTAGCAGCACCGGGACTAGCGGGGCTGAGACCCAGTACTTC CASSTGTSGAETQYF
TRBJ2-7 NA TRBV2 NA TGTGCCAGCACCCCCGACAGCTTCATCACCTACGAGCAGTACTTC CASTPDSFITYEQYF
TRBJ2-5 NA TRBV29-1 NA TGCAGCGTTGATCCCAGGGTAAGAGAGACCCAGTACTTC CSVDPRVRETQYF
TRBJ2-2 few TRBV7-2 TRBD2 TGTGCCAGCAGCACAAAGGGACTAGCGGGGACCGGGGAGCTGTTTTTT CASSTKGLAGTGELFF
TRBJ2-7 NA TRBV10-3 TRBD1 TGTGCCATCAGTGAGACCGTTCTGGACAGGAAGAGCTCCTACGAGCAGTACTTC CAISETVLDRKSSYEQYF
TRBJ2-5 NA TRBV9 NA TGTGCCAGCAGCCAACCTCACAACCAAGAGACCCAGTACTTC CASSQPHNQETQYF
TRBJ2-7 many TRBV2 NA TGTGCCAGCACTGATACCGACAACGCCTACGAGCAGTACTTC CASTDTDNAYEQYF
TRBJ2-7 many TRBV7-8 TRBD1 TGTGCCAGCAGCCGCATGGACAGGGACGAGCAGTACTTC CASSRMDRDEQYF
TRBJ2-2 NA TRBV5-1 TRBD2 TGCGCCAGCAGCTTGCTAGAGCGGGGAAGCACCGGGGAGCTGTTTTTT CASSLLERGSTGELFF
TRBJ1-2 NA TRBV7-2 TRBD1 TGTGCCAGCAGCTTAGTGACAGGGGCTGGTGGCTACACCTTC CASSLVTGAGGYTF
TRBJ1-5 NA TRBV7-9 NA TGTGCCAGCAGCTCCGAGGACGTTAGCAATCAGCCCCAGCATTTT CASSSEDVSNQPQHF
TRBJ1-5 NA TRBV4-3 TRBD1 TGCGCCAGCAGCCAGAGTGGCAGGGGGCGAGATCAGCCCCAGCATTTT CASSQSGRGRDQPQHF